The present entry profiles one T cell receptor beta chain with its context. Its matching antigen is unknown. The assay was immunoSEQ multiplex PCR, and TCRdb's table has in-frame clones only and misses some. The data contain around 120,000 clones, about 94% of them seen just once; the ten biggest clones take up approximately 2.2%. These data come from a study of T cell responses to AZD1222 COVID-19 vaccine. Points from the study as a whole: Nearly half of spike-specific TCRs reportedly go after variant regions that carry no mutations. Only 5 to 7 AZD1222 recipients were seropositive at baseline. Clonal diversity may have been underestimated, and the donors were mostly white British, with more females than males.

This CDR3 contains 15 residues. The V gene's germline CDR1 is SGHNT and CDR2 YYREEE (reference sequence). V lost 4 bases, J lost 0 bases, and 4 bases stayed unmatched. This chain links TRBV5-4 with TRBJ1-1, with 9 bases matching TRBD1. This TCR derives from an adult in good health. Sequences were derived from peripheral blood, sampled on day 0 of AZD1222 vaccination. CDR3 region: CASSRDRDMNTEAFF. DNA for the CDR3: TGTGCCAGCAGCCGGGACAGGGATATGAACACTGAAGCTTTCTTT.